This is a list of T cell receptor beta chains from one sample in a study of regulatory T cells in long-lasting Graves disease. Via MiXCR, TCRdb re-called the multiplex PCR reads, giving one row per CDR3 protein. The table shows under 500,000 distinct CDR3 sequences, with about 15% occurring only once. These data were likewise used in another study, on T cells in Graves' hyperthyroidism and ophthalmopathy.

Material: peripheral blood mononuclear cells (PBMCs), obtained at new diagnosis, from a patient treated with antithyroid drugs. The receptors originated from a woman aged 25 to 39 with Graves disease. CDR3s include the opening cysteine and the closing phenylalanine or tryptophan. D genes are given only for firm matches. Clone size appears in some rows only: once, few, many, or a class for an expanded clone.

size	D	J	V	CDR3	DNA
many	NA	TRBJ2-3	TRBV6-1	CASTRPAGVDSYWWGTDTQYF	TGTGCCAGCACAAGGCCGGCCGGTGTGGACAGTTATTGGTGGGGCACAGATACGCAGTATTTT
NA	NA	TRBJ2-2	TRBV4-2	CASSQASGYDGTGELFF	TGTGCCAGCAGCCAAGCCTCCGGGTACGATGGCACCGGGGAGCTGTTTTTT
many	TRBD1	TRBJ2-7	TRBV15	CATSREGTGGYEQYF	TGTGCCACCAGCAGAGAAGGGACAGGGGGGTACGAGCAGTACTTC
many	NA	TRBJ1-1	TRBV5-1	CASSLERWPGTEAFF	TGCGCCAGCAGCCTGGAAAGGTGGCCTGGAACTGAAGCTTTCTTT
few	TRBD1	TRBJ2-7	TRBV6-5	CASSYRQGPLEQYF	TGTGCCAGCAGTTACCGACAGGGTCCTCTCGAGCAGTACTTC
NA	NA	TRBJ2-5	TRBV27	CASKGRAYQEAQYF	TGTGCCAGCAAGGGACGGGCGTACCAAGAGGCCCAGTACTTC
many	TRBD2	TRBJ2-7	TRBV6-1	CASSQALAGVRNEQYF	TGTGCCAGCAGTCAAGCTCTAGCGGGAGTTCGAAACGAGCAGTACTTC
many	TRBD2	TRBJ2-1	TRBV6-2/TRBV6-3	CASSPKTSGSAVEQFF	TGTGCCAGCAGTCCCAAGACTAGCGGGAGTGCTGTTGAGCAGTTCTTC
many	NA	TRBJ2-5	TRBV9	CASSDTGHSQETQYF	TGTGCCAGCAGCGACACAGGACATTCACAAGAGACCCAGTACTTC
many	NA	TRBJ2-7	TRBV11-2	CASSLDVAKYEQYF	TGTGCCAGCAGCTTAGACGTCGCGAAGTACGAGCAGTACTTC
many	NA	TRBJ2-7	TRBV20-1	CSAHTDSTYEQYF	TGCAGTGCTCATACTGACTCTACCTACGAGCAGTACTTC
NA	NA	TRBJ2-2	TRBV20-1	CSARLGGRNTGELFF	TGCAGTGCTAGATTAGGTGGGAGGAACACCGGGGAGCTGTTTTTT
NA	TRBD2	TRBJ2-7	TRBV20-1	CSARPLTLAGVRDEQYF	TGCAGTGCTAGACCCTTAACACTAGCGGGAGTCCGGGACGAGCAGTACTTC
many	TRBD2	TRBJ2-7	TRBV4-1	CASSRLGGRAYEQYF	TGCGCCAGCAGCCGACTTGGCGGGAGGGCCTACGAGCAGTACTTC
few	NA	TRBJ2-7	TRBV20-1	CSARQEQRGEQYF	TGCAGTGCTAGACAGGAACAGAGGGGCGAGCAGTACTTC
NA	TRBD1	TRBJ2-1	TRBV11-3	CASSLQGDGEQFF	TGTGCCAGCAGCTTACAGGGGGACGGTGAGCAGTTCTTC
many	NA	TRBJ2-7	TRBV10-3	CAISESIHEQYF	TGTGCCATCAGTGAGTCGATCCACGAGCAGTACTTC
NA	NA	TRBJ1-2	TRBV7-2	CASSFWARANYGYTF	TGTGCCAGCAGCTTTTGGGCCAGAGCTAACTATGGCTACACCTTC
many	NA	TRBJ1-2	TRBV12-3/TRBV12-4	CASSFLGGHSGYTF	TGTGCCAGCAGTTTCTTGGGGGGACATAGTGGCTACACCTTC
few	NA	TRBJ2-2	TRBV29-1	CSTKTDTGELFF	TGCAGCACAAAGACAGACACCGGGGAGCTGTTTTTT
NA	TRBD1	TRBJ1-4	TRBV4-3	CASSQSPNTGTGGSEKLFF	TGCGCCAGCAGCCAATCCCCCAACACCGGGACAGGGGGCAGTGAAAAACTGTTTTTT
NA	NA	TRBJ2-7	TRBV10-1	CASSESGIKDEQYF	TGCGCCAGCAGTGAGTCGGGTATTAAGGACGAGCAGTACTTC
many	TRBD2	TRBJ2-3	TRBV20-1	CSARDFLLAGSTGTQYF	TGCAGTGCTAGAGATTTTCTACTAGCGGGATCCACAGGGACGCAGTATTTT
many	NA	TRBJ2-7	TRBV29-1	CSVASPPGRGNEQYF	TGCAGCGTTGCCAGTCCCCCGGGCAGGGGAAACGAGCAGTACTTC
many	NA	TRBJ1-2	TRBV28	CASGLNYGYTF	TGTGCCAGCGGTCTAAACTATGGCTACACCTTC
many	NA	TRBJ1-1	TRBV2	CASSGDLTEAFF	TGTGCCAGCAGTGGGGATTTAACTGAAGCTTTCTTT
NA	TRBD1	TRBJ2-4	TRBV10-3	CAISDRLAPGGVKNIQYF	TGTGCCATCAGTGATCGACTGGCCCCAGGGGGAGTGAAAAACATTCAGTACTTC